This record looks at one TCR beta chain sequence and its context. These data belong to a study of blood T cell repertoires in COVID-19. Turning to the study itself: From the United States, Italy and Spain came samples of acute and convalescent COVID-19. PBMCs, B-cell-depleted T cells, or T cells provided the cDNA or gDNA that made up the material.

Germline loops: CDR1 LGHNA, CDR2 YNFKEQ. The CDR3 loop spans 15 amino acids. Between the trimmed V and J ends, which lost 3 bases and 2 bases, there was a span of 14 bases. TCRdb's table, derived via immunoSEQ multiplex PCR, lists solely in-frame clones and lacks some. The sample yields tens of thousands of clones, 76% seen once. Specimen: peripheral blood. The receptor's source is a man in his 60s with COVID-19, enrolled during active disease. V usage is TRBV4-2 and J usage is TRBJ2-7; TRBD2 is a possible D gene (5 bases). CDR3: CASSQGSDGAYEQYF. The CDR3 coding sequence is TGTGCCAGCAGCCAGGGGAGTGACGGAGCCTACGAGCAGTACTTC.